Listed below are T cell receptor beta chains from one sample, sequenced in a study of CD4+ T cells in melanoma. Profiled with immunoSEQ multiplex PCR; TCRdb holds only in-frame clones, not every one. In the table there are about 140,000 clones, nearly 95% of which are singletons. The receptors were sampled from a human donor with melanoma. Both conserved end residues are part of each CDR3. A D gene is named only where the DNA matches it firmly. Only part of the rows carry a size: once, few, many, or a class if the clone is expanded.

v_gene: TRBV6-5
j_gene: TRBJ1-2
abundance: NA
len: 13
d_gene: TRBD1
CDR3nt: TGTGCCAGCGGGGGACAGGGTATCTATGGCTACACCTTC
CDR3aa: CASGGQGIYGYTF

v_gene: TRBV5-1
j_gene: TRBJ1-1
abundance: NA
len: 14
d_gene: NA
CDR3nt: TGCGCCAGCAGCTTGCCGGGTTTGAACACTGAAGCTTTCTTT
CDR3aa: CASSLPGLNTEAFF

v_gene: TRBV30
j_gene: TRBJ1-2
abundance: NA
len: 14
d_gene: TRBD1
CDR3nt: TGTGCCTGGAGCGGACAGGGGATGAACTATGGCTACACCTTC
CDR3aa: CAWSGQGMNYGYTF

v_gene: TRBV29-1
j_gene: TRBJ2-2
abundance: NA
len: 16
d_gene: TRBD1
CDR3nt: TGCAGCGTTGAATCGTACGGACAGGGGCGCACCGGGGAGCTGTTTTTT
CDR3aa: CSVESYGQGRTGELFF

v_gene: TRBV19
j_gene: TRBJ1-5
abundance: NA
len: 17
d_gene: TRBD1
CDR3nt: TGTGCCAGTAGCAGAGGGCGACAGGGAACAAGCAATCAGCCCCAGCATTTT
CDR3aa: CASSRGRQGTSNQPQHF

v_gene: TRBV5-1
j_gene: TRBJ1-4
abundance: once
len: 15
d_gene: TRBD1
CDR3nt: TGCGCCAGCAGCTTGGAGGGGCCAGGGGGCGAAAAACTGTTTTTT
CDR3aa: CASSLEGPGGEKLFF

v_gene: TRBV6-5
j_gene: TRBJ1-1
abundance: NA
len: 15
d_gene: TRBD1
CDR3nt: TGTGCCAGCAGTTCCGACAGGGGGCGTAGCACTGAAGCTTTCTTT
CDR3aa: CASSSDRGRSTEAFF

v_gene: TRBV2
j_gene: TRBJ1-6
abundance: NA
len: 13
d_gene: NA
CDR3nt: TGTGCCAGCAAACGACAGAGTTATTCACCCCTCCACTTT
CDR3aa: CASKRQSYSPLHF

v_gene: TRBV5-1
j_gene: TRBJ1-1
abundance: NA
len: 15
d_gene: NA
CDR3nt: TGCGCCAGCAGCTTGGCGGGTCAGATGAACACTGAAGCTTTCTTT
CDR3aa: CASSLAGQMNTEAFF

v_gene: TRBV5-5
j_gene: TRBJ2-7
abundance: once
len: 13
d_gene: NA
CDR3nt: TGTGCCAGCAGCCCCTCGACCGGCTACGAGCAGTACTTC
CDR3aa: CASSPSTGYEQYF

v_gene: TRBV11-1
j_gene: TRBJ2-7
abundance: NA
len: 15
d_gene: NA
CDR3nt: TGTGCCAGCAGCTTAGGACAGTCCACCGCCTACGAGCAGTACTTC
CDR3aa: CASSLGQSTAYEQYF

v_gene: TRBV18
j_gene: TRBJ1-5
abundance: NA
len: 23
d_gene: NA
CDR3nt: TGTGCCAGCTCACCACCAAAATGTGACGTGATCTCGGCAGGGGACGATAGCAATCAGCCCCAGCATTTT
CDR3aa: CASSPPKCDVISAGDDSNQPQHF

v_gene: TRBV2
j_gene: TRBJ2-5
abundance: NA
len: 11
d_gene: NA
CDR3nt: TGCGCAACCCGGTACCAAGAGACCCAGTACTTC
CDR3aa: CATRYQETQYF

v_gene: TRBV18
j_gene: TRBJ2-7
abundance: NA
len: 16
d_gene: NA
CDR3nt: TGTGCCAGCTCACCACTAAGACAGGCTAGCTCCTACGAGCAGTACTTC
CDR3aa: CASSPLRQASSYEQYF

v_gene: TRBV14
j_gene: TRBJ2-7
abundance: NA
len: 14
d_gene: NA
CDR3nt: TGTGCCAGCAGCCACGCCGTAACGACCTACGAGCAGTACTTC
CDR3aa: CASSHAVTTYEQYF

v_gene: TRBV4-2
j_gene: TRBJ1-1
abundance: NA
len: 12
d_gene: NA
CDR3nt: TGTGCCAGCAGCCAATTGGGACGTGAAGCTTTCTTT
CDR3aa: CASSQLGREAFF

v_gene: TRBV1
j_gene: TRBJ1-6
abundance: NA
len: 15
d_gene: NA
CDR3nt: TGCACCAGCAGCCGAGAAATAATAACTGATTCACCCCTCCACTTT
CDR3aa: CTSSREIITDSPLHF

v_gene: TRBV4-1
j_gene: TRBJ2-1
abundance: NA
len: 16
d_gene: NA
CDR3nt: TGCGCCAGCAGCCAAGCTGCGGGCGTCTCCTACAATGAGCAGTTCTTC
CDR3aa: CASSQAAGVSYNEQFF

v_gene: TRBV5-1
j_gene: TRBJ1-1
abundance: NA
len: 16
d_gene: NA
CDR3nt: TGCGCCAGCAGCCCTGATACGGGGTTGCCGAACACTGAAGCTTTCTTT
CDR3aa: CASSPDTGLPNTEAFF

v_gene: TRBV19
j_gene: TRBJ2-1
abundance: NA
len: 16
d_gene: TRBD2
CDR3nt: TGTGCCAGTAGTATGTTGGCGGGGGGAATGTACAATGAGCAGTTCTTC
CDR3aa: CASSMLAGGMYNEQFF

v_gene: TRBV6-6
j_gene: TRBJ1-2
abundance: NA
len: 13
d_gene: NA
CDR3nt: TGTGCCAGCAGCCTCGAAAGGGTAGCTGGCTACACCTTC
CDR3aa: CASSLERVAGYTF

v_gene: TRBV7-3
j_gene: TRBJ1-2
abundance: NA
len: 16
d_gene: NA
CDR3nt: TGTGCCAGCAGCCCCCGGGGACCAGGGCAACTAAATGGCTACACCTTC
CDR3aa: CASSPRGPGQLNGYTF